Listed here is a single T cell receptor (beta chain). These data belong to a study of cytomegalovirus exposure and HLA in healthy donors. With 60 Vbeta and 13 Jbeta primers, the PCR was carried out. Profiled with immunoSEQ multiplex PCR; TCRdb holds only in-frame clones, not every one. This table has 150,000 to 200,000 clones, roughly 80% appearing once. Between the trimmed V and J ends, which lost 6 bases and 5 bases, there was a span of 13 bases. Germline V gene lookup returns CDR1 SQVTM and CDR2 ANQGSEA. The CDR3 has 12 amino acids. This rearrangement joins TRBV29-1 to TRBJ1-1; D is unresolved. The specimen was PBMCs. The sequence was obtained from a man aged 40-49 years in good health and CMV-seropositive. The CDR3: CSVWASETEAFF. The CDR3 DNA is TGCAGCGTCTGGGCGTCAGAGACTGAAGCTTTCTTT.